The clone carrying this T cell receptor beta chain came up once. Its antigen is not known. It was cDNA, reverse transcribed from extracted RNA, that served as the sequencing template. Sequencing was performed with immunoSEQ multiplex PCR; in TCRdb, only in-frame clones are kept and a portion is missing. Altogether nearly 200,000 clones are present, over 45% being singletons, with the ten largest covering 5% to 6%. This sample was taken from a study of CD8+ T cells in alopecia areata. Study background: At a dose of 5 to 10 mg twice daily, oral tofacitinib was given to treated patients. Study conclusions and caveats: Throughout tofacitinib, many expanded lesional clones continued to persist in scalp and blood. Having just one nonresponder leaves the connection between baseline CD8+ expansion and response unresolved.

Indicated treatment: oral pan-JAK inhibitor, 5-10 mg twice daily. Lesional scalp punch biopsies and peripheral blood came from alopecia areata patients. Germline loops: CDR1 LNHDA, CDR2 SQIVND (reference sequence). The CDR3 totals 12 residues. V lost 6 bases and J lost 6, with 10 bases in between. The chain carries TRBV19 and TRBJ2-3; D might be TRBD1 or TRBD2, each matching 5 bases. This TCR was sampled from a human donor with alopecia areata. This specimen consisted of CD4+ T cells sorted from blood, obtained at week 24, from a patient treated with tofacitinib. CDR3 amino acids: CASSGTVDTQYF. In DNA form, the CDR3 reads TGTGCCAGTAGCGGGACGGTGGATACGCAGTATTTT.